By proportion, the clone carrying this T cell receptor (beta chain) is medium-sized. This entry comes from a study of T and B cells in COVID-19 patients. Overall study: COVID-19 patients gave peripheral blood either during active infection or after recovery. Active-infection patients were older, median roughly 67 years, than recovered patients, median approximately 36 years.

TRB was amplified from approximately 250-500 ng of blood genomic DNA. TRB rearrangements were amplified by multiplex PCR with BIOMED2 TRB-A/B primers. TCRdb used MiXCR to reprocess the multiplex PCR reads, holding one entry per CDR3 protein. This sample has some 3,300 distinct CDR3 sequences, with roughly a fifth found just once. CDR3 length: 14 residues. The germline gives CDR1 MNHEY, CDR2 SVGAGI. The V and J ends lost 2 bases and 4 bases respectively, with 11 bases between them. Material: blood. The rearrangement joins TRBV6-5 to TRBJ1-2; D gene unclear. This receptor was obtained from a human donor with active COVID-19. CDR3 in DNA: TGTGCCAGCAGTTACGACCCGCGGCGCTATGGCTACACCTTC. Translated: CASSYDPRRYGYTF.